The table lists the clone carrying this T cell receptor beta chain with a few counts. This entry comes from a study of cytomegalovirus exposure and HLA in healthy donors. Assay: immunoSEQ multiplex PCR; the TCRdb copy retains only in-frame clones and omits some. This sample carries approximately 220,000 clones, around 87% of them seen once, and the ten largest clones take 2.6%. Germline assignment: CDR1 MDHEN and CDR2 SYDVKM. The CDR3 runs 15 residues. V lost 7 bases to trimming and J lost 3 bases; unmatched junction nucleotides: 8. This clonotype was sampled from a man between 18 and 29 years old in good health and CMV-seronegative. This chain joins TRBV28 and TRBJ1-2; TRBD1 matches 10 bases. Material: PBMCs. The CDR3 coding sequence is TGTGCCAGCACCGCAGGGACAGGGGCCTACTATGGCTACACCTTC. Residues: CASTAGTGAYYGYTF.